The 21 T cell receptor beta chains below all came from one sample that was sequenced in a study of prognosis after radiotherapy for stage I lung cancer. Amplicons of TCR beta CDR3 were generated from genomic DNA by two-round multiplex PCR. Primers (each specific to one TRBV or TRBJ gene) were used in first-round PCR. A single record per CDR3 protein comes from TCRdb applying MiXCR to the multiplex PCR reads. The sample records some 38,000 distinct CDR3 sequences, roughly 25% being singletons. Sequencing was performed on PBMCs, taken before or after stereotactic body radiation therapy (not recorded which). Every receptor here comes from a donor of 50 years or more with non-small cell lung cancer.

The gene calls are TRBV7-3 and TRBJ1-1; the match to TRBD1 covers 8 bases. The germline CDR1 and CDR2 sequences are SGHTA and FQGTGA. V dropped 4 bases and J dropped 13; count of bases not matched to a gene: 5. The CDR3 spans 11 residues. The CDR3, as DNA: TGTGCCAGCAGCTCTGTACAGGGGGTTTTCTTT. Translated, it gives CASSSVQGVFF.

This clonotype was picked up many times. V is TRBV15 and J is TRBJ2-1, with a weak D call TRBD2 (5 bases). The germline CDR1 and CDR2 sequences are LNHNV and YYDKDF (reference sequence). V lost 5 bases, J lost 6 bases, and 14 bases lay in between. The CDR3 is 14 residues long. The CDR3 spells CATSRSREPNEQFF. As DNA, the CDR3 is TGTGCCACCAGCCGATCCCGGGAACCCAATGAGCAGTTCTTC.

This clonotype appeared many times. The chain carries TRBV19 and TRBJ2-7; the D gene could be TRBD1 or TRBD2 (5 bases each). Germline values: CDR1 LNHDA, CDR2 SQIVND (reference sequence). The CDR3 sequence is 14 residues long. The V end was cut by 3 bases, the J end by 7 bases, with 16 bases between. The CDR3 DNA reads as TGTGCCAGTAGTATTTTGGGGCAGGGAGTGGAGCAGTACTTC. Its protein is CASSILGQGVEQYF.

Comment on this clonotype: This may be a read error, as it is one base from a much larger clone. V and J are TRBV2 and TRBJ1-2; unclear D gene. The CDR3 covers 13 residues. The germline V gene encodes CDR1 SNHLY and CDR2 FYNNEI. CDR3 amino acids: CASSEIVRDGYAF. CDR3 DNA sequence: TGTGCCAGCAGCGAAATTGTCCGTGATGGCTACGCCTTC.

This clonotype was seen at least ten times. The chain joins TRBV4-2 to TRBJ1-2; 9 bases agree with TRBD1. The CDR3 has 17 residues. Trimming at V came to 3 bases and at J to 0 bases, leaving 8 bases not matched to a gene. Germline CDR1 reads LGHNA; CDR2 reads YNFKEQ. CDR3 nucleotide sequence: TGTGCCAGCAGCCACACGACAGGGGGGGAAGCTAACTATGGCTACACCTTC. Its translation is CASSHTTGGEANYGYTF.

As to this clonotype: It may be a read error: a sequence one base away is much more abundant. The rearrangement joins TRBV7-9 to TRBJ2-1; 9 nucleotides agree with TRBD2. TRBJ2-7 matches the DNA end more closely, so the J call is doubtful. Germline V gene sequence: CDR1 SEHNR, CDR2 FQNEAQ (reference sequence). This CDR3 contains 14 residues. DNA of the CDR3: TGTGCCAGCAATAGCGGGAGTAGATACAATGAGCAGTACTTC. Its translation: CASNSGSRYNEQYF.

V gene TRBV5-4 combines with J gene TRBJ2-7, with no clear D. The CDR3 totals 17 residues. Germline-derived CDR1 and CDR2 are SGHNT and YYREEE (reference sequence). The V gene lost 1 base and the J gene lost 3 bases, with 20 bases spanning the gap. CDR3 nucleotide sequence: TGTGCCAGCAGCTTGTCCCTTAACCGTGTAAGCTACTACGAGCAGTACTTC. Its protein is CASSLSLNRVSYYEQYF.

In this sample, this clonotype turned up many times. This chain links TRBV6-1 with TRBJ1-3; 7 bases are a match to TRBD1. Germline lookup yields CDR1 MNHNS and CDR2 SASEGT. There are 14 residues in the CDR3. Germline trimming cut 5 bases from V and 4 bases from J; bases unmatched to any gene: 5. The CDR3 spells CASSIGDRGNTIYF. The CDR3 DNA is TGTGCCAGCAGTATTGGGGACAGAGGAAACACCATATATTTT.

The chain uses TRBV28 and TRBJ2-7, with a tentative D call TRBD1 (6 bases). CDR1 is MDHEN, CDR2 SYDVKM, per germline. CDR3 length equals 16 residues. The V gene lost 2 bases and the J gene lost 2 bases, with 16 bases spanning the gap. CDR3 bases: TGTGCCAGCAGTTTAGTGCAGGGGTTCCCTACCTACGAGCAGTACTTC. Amino acids: CASSLVQGFPTYEQYF.

There are many counts of this clonotype. The CDR3 DNA sequence: TGTGCCACCAGTGACCCTGTGGCGGCTGCCCAAGAGACCCAGTACTTC. This sequence encodes CATSDPVAAAQETQYF. The gene calls are TRBV24-1 and TRBJ2-5, with unresolved D. Looked up from germline, CDR1 is KGHDR and CDR2 is SFDVKD. The CDR3 totals 16 residues. V lost 4 bases to trimming and J lost 1 base, with 15 bases between them.

On this clonotype itself: At one boundary the junction diverges from the germline segment, which might be a read error. The chain joins TRBV6-6 to TRBJ2-1, with 11 bases identical to TRBD2. CDR3 length: 17 residues. In germline, CDR1 is MNHNY, CDR2 SVGAGI (reference sequence). The CDR3 protein is CASSYSGLAVVYNEQLF. CDR3 nucleotides: TGTGCCAGCAGTTACTCGGGACTAGCGGTGGTTTACAATGAGCAGCTCTTC.

This clonotype has a count of ten or more. The chain links TRBV5-4 to TRBJ1-4; tentatively, D is TRBD1 (5 bases). Germline V gene data show CDR1 as SGHNT and CDR2 as YYREEE (reference sequence). Trimming pared 1 base from V and 6 bases from J, leaving 13 bases between. The CDR3 is 15 residues long. CDR3 in DNA: TGTGCCAGCAGCTTGAAGGACGGGGGAGATGAAAAACTGTTTTTT. Translation: CASSLKDGGDEKLFF. Supplemented by reference TRBV5-4 and TRBJ1-4, the full variable domain reads ETGVTQSPTHLIKTRGQQVTLRCSSQSGHNTVSWYQQALGQGPQFIFQYYREEENGRGNFPPRFSGLQFPNYSSELNVNALELDDSALYLCASSLKDGGDEKLFFGSGTQLSVL.

The chain employs TRBV20-1 and TRBJ2-3; tentatively, D is TRBD2 (6 bases). V lost 3 bases, J lost 3 bases, and 19 bases lay in between. The CDR3 loop spans 16 amino acids. CDR1 and CDR2 (germline): DFQATT, SNEGSKA (reference sequence). This chain's CDR3 is CSASPPWRGRTDTQYF. DNA of the CDR3: TGCAGTGCTAGTCCACCCTGGCGGGGAAGAACAGATACGCAGTATTTT.

This clonotype appeared many times. The chain joins TRBV28 to TRBJ2-1; 8 bases map to TRBD2. Germline assignment: CDR1 MDHEN and CDR2 SYDVKM. Trimming took 4 bases from V and 7 from J; bases not matched to a gene: 12. The CDR3 spans 16 residues. The CDR3 is CASSSGAGDNRNEQFF. As DNA, the CDR3 is TGTGCCAGCAGTTCGGGAGCGGGAGACAATAGAAATGAGCAGTTCTTC.

The table lists this clonotype with many counts. The gene calls are TRBV7-3 and TRBJ2-1; 8 nucleotides align to TRBD2. CDR3 size: 14 residues. Trimming cost V 3 bases and J 9 bases; bases outside gene matches: 7. Germline CDR1 reads SGHTA; CDR2 reads FQGTGA. The DNA of the CDR3 is TGTGCCAGCAGCTTTTTAGCGGGGTATGGTGAGCAGTTCTTC. Protein: CASSFLAGYGEQFF.

There are many counts of this clonotype. V usage is TRBV30 and J usage is TRBJ2-1, with 13 bases that match TRBD2. The V segment lost 2 bases and the J segment 7 bases; nucleotides outside the gene matches: 5. The CDR3 length is 15 residues. In germline, CDR1 is GTSNPN, CDR2 SVGIG (reference sequence). The CDR3 DNA sequence: TGTGCCTGGAGTCCTGGACTAGCGGGAGTTAATGAGCAGTTCTTC. It is translated as CAWSPGLAGVNEQFF.

Within the sample, this clonotype is medium-sized. This rearrangement joins TRBV19 to TRBJ2-1; weak D call: TRBD2 (6 bases). Germline lookup yields CDR1 LNHDA and CDR2 SQIVND (reference sequence). The germline V and J ends were trimmed by 7 bases and 5 bases, with 18 bases remaining between them. The CDR3 loop spans 15 amino acids. The CDR3 spells CASMGPGVLNNEQFF. The DNA for the CDR3 is TGTGCCAGTATGGGGCCGGGAGTTTTAAACAATGAGCAGTTCTTC.

This clonotype was counted ten times or more. V and J are TRBV7-9 and TRBJ2-7, with a possible D match to TRBD1 (6 bases). This CDR3 comprises 14 residues. Between the trimmed V and J ends, which lost 5 bases and 4 bases, there was a span of 15 bases. Germline values: CDR1 SEHNR, CDR2 FQNEAQ (reference sequence). The CDR3: CASSAFKQGYEQYF. In nucleotides, the CDR3 is TGTGCCAGCAGCGCCTTTAAACAGGGTTACGAGCAGTACTTC.

This clonotype was picked up many times. The chain combines TRBV19 with TRBJ1-5; TRBD1 agrees at 7 bases. Germline CDR1 is LNHDA and CDR2 is SQIVND (reference sequence). Trimming at V came to 10 bases and at J to 0 bases, leaving 6 bases not matched to a gene. This CDR3 is built from 14 residues. Written as DNA, the CDR3 is TGTGCCACCTGGACAGGAGGTAGCAATCAGCCCCAGCATTTT. This gives the protein CATWTGGSNQPQHF.

This clonotype was seen many times. The V call is TRBV12-3 or TRBV12-4, the J call TRBJ1-6; perhaps TRBD1 as D (6 bases). Between the trimmed V and J ends, which lost 6 bases and 6 bases, there was a span of 12 bases. The CDR3 is 14 amino acids. CDR3 in amino acids: CASSLQGANSPLHF. The CDR3 nucleotides are TGTGCCAGCAGCTTACAGGGAGCTAATTCACCCCTCCACTTT.

This clonotype was found many times. The rearrangement joins TRBV6-5 to TRBJ1-2; D is uncertain. Trimming took 2 bases from V and 5 from J, leaving 24 bases between them. This CDR3 spans 18 amino acids. Germline-derived CDR1 and CDR2 are MNHEY and SVGAGI. The CDR3 DNA sequence: TGTGCCAGCAGTTACACAGCTTCGGCCCTGGCGGTCGAGTATGGCTACACCTTC. This encodes CASSYTASALAVEYGYTF.